This T cell receptor beta chain was retrieved from a study of blood T cell repertoires in COVID-19. This clone was counted a few times. Measured with immunoSEQ multiplex PCR; TCRdb has only the in-frame clones, and not every one. The top ten clones hold over 8% of a sample with 280,000 or so clones, roughly 87% of them seen once. V lost 0 bases and J 7 bases, leaving 13 bases between the germline ends. This CDR3 is 15 amino acids long. Germline CDR1 LGHDT, CDR2 YNNKEL (reference sequence). The sample comprised peripheral blood. The receptor comes from a man aged 18-30 years with active or convalescent COVID-19. V and J are TRBV3-1 (or the pseudogene TRBV3-2) and TRBJ1-3, with D uncertain. The CDR3 loop reads CASSQDPTYPNTIYF. In DNA, the CDR3 is TGTGCCAGCAGCCAAGACCCCACTTACCCGAACACCATATATTTT.